This T cell receptor (beta chain) was recovered during a study of T cells after yellow fever vaccination. This clonotype was counted only a few times. This CDR3 is 20 amino acids long. Trimming took 6 bases from V and 0 from J; bases not matched to a gene: 17. Germline V gene data show CDR1 as DFQATT and CDR2 as SNEGSKA (reference sequence). TCRdb re-called the 5' RACE reads with MiXCR, one entry per CDR3 protein. The data contain more than 120,000 distinct CDR3 sequences, 7.7% of them seen just once; the ten biggest clones take up 0.55% to 0.9%. The sequencing here drew on CD4+ T cells sorted from PBMCs, taken 5 days after the yellow fever booster vaccination. The rearrangement uses TRBV20-1 and TRBJ2-1, with 13 bases matching TRBD2. This clonotype was obtained from a young man who received the YFV17D yellow fever vaccine. The CDR3 DNA reads as TGCAGTGCCACCCTAAACTTTGGACTAGCGGGAGAAGGCTCCTACAATGAGCAGTTCTTC. It codes for CSATLNFGLAGEGSYNEQFF.